What follows describes a single T cell receptor (beta chain). As originally analysed: Researchers report that nucleated cell counts were estimated from reference gene primer amplification. TCRdb keeps only in-frame clones here, not all; method: immunoSEQ multiplex PCR. V, J and clone size were drawn from that table, and D and trimming were deduced from the DNA. The sample has under 200,000 clones; approximately 86% are singletons. This entry is derived from a study of blood T cell repertoires in COVID-19. Study details: Italy, Spain and the United States were the sources of the convalescent and acute COVID-19 samples. Nucleic acid was either cDNA or gDNA, and it came from T cells, B-cell-depleted T cells, or PBMCs.

The germline V gene has CDR1 SGHDT and CDR2 YYEEEE. V dropped 2 bases and J dropped 3 bases, with 6 bases sitting between them. This CDR3 region has 12 residues. The sample was peripheral blood. The V and J genes are TRBV5-6 and TRBJ2-7, with unresolved D. The clonotype originates from a man between 65 and 85 years old with acute or convalescent COVID-19. The CDR3 region is CASSFSGYEQYF. In DNA, the CDR3 is TGTGCCAGCAGCTTTTCCGGCTACGAGCAGTACTTC. Looking up the rest from reference TRBV5-6 and TRBJ2-7 gives the full variable domain: DAGVTQSPTHLIKTRGQQVTLRCSPKSGHDTVSWYQQALGQGPQFIFQYYEEEERQRGNFPDRFSGHQFPNYSSELNVNALLLGDSALYLCASSFSGYEQYFGPGTRLTVT.